Below are 15 T cell receptor beta chains sequenced from a single sample in a study of CD8 T cells in ankylosing spondylitis. TCRdb used MiXCR to reprocess the 5' RACE reads, holding one entry per CDR3 protein. The sample has about 210,000 distinct CDR3 sequences, roughly 8.2% seen once; the top ten hold approximately 5%. The sequenced sample consisted of blood, either unsorted or a sorted T cell fraction (not recorded which). These receptors came from a female donor with ankylosing spondylitis or in good health (not recorded which).

The rearrangement links TRBV12-3 or TRBV12-4 to TRBJ2-6, with D hard to call. V was clipped by 6 bases and J by 0 bases, with 6 bases between them. The CDR3 loop spans 14 amino acids. The CDR3 DNA sequence: TGTGCCAGCAGCGGCAACTCTGGGGCCAACGTCCTGACTTTC. This sequence encodes CASSGNSGANVLTF.

This clonotype was recorded at least ten times. V usage is TRBV4-3 and J usage is TRBJ1-1; the D gene is possibly TRBD1 (5 bases). The ends were cut back, 1 base at V and 3 bases at J, with 9 bases in the middle. The germline CDR1 and CDR2 sequences are LGHNA and YSLEER. The CDR3 is 14 amino acids. The CDR3 DNA sequence: TGCGCCAGCAGCCAAGGGGGCAAGGACACTGAAGCTTTCTTT. This translates into CASSQGGKDTEAFF.

This clonotype was seen only a few times. The V gene is TRBV27, the J gene TRBJ2-5, with 7 bases matching TRBD2. From germline, CDR1 is MNHEY and CDR2 SMNVEV (reference sequence). The CDR3 extends over 15 amino acids. J lost 1 base, V lost 3 bases, and 5 bases had no gene match. The CDR3 nucleotides read TGTGCCAGCAGTTTTTCTAGCGGTCTCCAAGAGACCCAGTACTTC. It codes for CASSFSSGLQETQYF.

This clonotype was counted a few times. This sequence joins TRBV7-9 and TRBJ2-7; 10 bases match TRBD2. The germline CDR1 and CDR2 sequences are SEHNR and FQNEAQ (reference sequence). With V trimmed by 3 bases and J by 5 bases, 4 bases remained unmatched. CDR3 size: 14 residues. As DNA, the CDR3 is TGTGCCAGCAGCTTTAGCGGGAGGTCCCACGAGCAGTACTTC. Residues: CASSFSGRSHEQYF.

This clonotype has a count of ten or more. This chain uses TRBV20-1 with TRBJ2-1; TRBD2 might be the D (6 bases). Germline CDR1 DFQATT, CDR2 SNEGSKA (reference sequence). Trimming removed 6 bases at V and 10 bases at J, with 19 bases between. The CDR3 has 13 residues. The chain's CDR3 is CSARLVSMGEQFF. The CDR3 DNA reads TGCAGTGCCAGACTAGTTTCTATGGGCGAGCAGTTCTTC.

This clonotype was counted at least ten times. The chain has TRBV7-9 and TRBJ2-1, with TRBD2 matching over 13 bases. The V gene end was trimmed by 0 bases and the J gene end by 11 bases; junction bases not matched to a gene: 7. Germline V gene data show CDR1 as SEHNR and CDR2 as FQNEAQ (reference sequence). CDR3 length: 16 residues. The CDR3 coding sequence is TGTGCCAGCAGCTTAGCGCCTCTGACTAGCGGGAGGCAGCAGTTCTTC. It encodes CASSLAPLTSGRQQFF. The full variable domain, in which reference TRBV7-9 and TRBJ2-1 provide the parts outside the CDR3, is DTGVSQNPRHKITKRGQNVTFRCDPISEHNRLYWYRQTLGQGPEFLTYFQNEAQLEKSRLLSDRFSAERPKGSFSTLEIQRTEQGDSAMYLCASSLAPLTSGRQQFFGPGTRLTVL.

This clonotype was counted at least ten times. The chain links TRBV6-4 to TRBJ2-2; D possibly corresponds to TRBD2 (5 bases). The germline V gene encodes CDR1 MRHNA and CDR2 SNTAGT. The CDR3 is 14 amino acids. Trimming took off 6 bases at V and 1 base at J, with 9 bases between the two ends. CDR3 in DNA: TGTGCCAGCAGCCGGGAAGTGAACACCGGGGAGCTGTTTTTT. Protein sequence: CASSREVNTGELFF.

This clonotype was recorded at least ten times. The V gene is TRBV10-3, the J gene TRBJ2-7; TRBD2 matches at 8 bases. The germline CDR1 and CDR2 sequences are ENHRY and SYGVKD. The CDR3 has 15 residues. The V and J ends lost 6 bases and 3 bases, in that order; junction bases with no gene match: 10. The CDR3 region is CAIRRLSGRGYEQYF. The CDR3 bases are TGTGCCATCAGGAGACTAAGCGGGAGAGGCTACGAGCAGTACTTC.

The table lists this clonotype with a few counts. The chain carries TRBV5-1 and TRBJ2-1; TRBD2 matches 11 bases. This CDR3 region has 14 residues. Germline CDR1 and CDR2: SGHRS and YFSETQ. J gave up 9 bases and V 2 bases, and 4 bases lay outside the gene matches. The CDR3 DNA reads as TGCGCCAGCAGCTTAGTTAGCGGGAGGGTTGAGCAGTTCTTC. Translated: CASSLVSGRVEQFF.

At least ten counts were recorded for this clonotype. The J gene is TRBJ2-7, the V gene TRBV6-1; tentative D call: TRBD2 (6 bases). Trimming pared 6 bases from V and 2 bases from J, leaving 14 bases between. The germline V gene encodes CDR1 MNHNS and CDR2 SASEGT. This CDR3 region has 14 residues. CDR3 loop: CASSGRGIPYEQYF. CDR3 bases: TGTGCCAGCAGCGGCCGGGGGATCCCCTACGAGCAGTACTTC.

The chain carries TRBV20-1 and TRBJ2-7, with no clear D. The V gene lost 0 bases and the J gene lost 1 base, with 13 bases spanning the gap. Looked up from germline, CDR1 is DFQATT and CDR2 is SNEGSKA (reference sequence). The CDR3 loop spans 15 amino acids. The CDR3 protein is CSARDVRAPSYEQYF. CDR3 in DNA: TGCAGTGCTAGAGATGTAAGGGCGCCGTCCTACGAGCAGTACTTC.

This clonotype was seen at least ten times. The chain couples TRBV29-1 to TRBJ1-2, with a tentative D call TRBD1 (6 bases). Trimming took 6 bases from V and 4 from J, leaving 12 bases between them. Germline lookup yields CDR1 SQVTM and CDR2 ANQGSEA. The CDR3 covers 12 residues. CDR3 DNA: TGCAGCGTACAAAAGGGGGTCTATGGCTACACCTTC. Translating gives CSVQKGVYGYTF.

There are many counts of this clonotype. The V gene is TRBV10-3, the J gene TRBJ1-1; D is undetermined. V gave up 3 bases and J gave up 0 bases, with 14 bases separating them. CDR1 is ENHRY, CDR2 SYGVKD, per germline. This CDR3 comprises 16 residues. The CDR3 protein is CAISDPGPFMNTEAFF. CDR3 sequence (DNA): TGTGCCATCAGTGACCCCGGACCCTTCATGAACACTGAAGCTTTCTTT.

This clonotype was counted many times. This chain joins TRBV20-1 and TRBJ1-4, with a tentative D call TRBD1 (6 bases). Germline CDR1 and CDR2: DFQATT and SNEGSKA (reference sequence). V dropped 1 base and J dropped 7 bases, with 22 bases sitting between them. This CDR3 region has 17 residues. This CDR3 is CSARGPQRTAQGEKLFF. In nucleotides, the CDR3 is TGCAGTGCTAGAGGCCCCCAACGGACAGCCCAGGGTGAAAAACTGTTTTTT.

The sample holds many counts of this clonotype. The CDR3 sequence: CASSEELSTDTQYF. The CDR3 bases are TGCGCCAGCAGTGAAGAGCTGAGCACAGATACGCAGTATTTT. The rearrangement links TRBV10-1 to TRBJ2-3; D not resolved. The germline gives CDR1 WNHNN, CDR2 SYGVQD (reference sequence). The CDR3 runs 14 residues. The V end lost 3 bases, the J end lost 0 bases, and 7 bases lay between the germline ends.